This TCR beta chain was sequenced for a study of T cell responses to AZD1222 COVID-19 vaccine (TCRdb year 2021). Regarding the study in general: Because spike-specific TCR depth and breadth did not differ between the two schedules, AZD1222 recipients who got a second dose at roughly 4 weeks were pooled with those who got a second dose at roughly 12 weeks. TCR sequencing covered some 240 trial participants: some 210 given two doses of AZD1222 and 26 given two doses of MenACWY control vaccine. Trial participants were enrolled into age subgroups of 18-55, 56-69 and 70-plus years, which contained 148, 28 and 57 TCR-sequenced participants, respectively. What the work shows at the level of the full study, not this receptor alone: The 56-69-year group was small, and its depth increase did not reach significance, likely because of low power. Because no samples from the day 14 peak response were available, repertoires could be characterized only after the peak T cell response. A significant rise in spike-specific TCR breadth and depth was observed after two AZD1222 doses relative to day 0 and relative to MenACWY recipients. The vaccine-associated CD4 TCRs covered the entire spike protein, and the dominant responses fell in regions 160-218 and 743-854. Nearly half of unique spike-specific TCRs reportedly recognized epitopes outside regions mutated in the B.1.351 and B.1.1.7 variants. Only five or six AZD1222 recipients were SARS-CoV-2 seropositive at baseline, limiting conclusions about previously exposed vaccinees. Most participants were white British and females outnumbered males, and the authors suggested that clonal diversity may have been underestimated.

The germline V gene gives CDR1 as SNHLY and CDR2 as FYNNEI. The V and J ends are trimmed by 6 bases and 4 bases, leaving 13 bases between them. The CDR3, cysteine through phenylalanine, is 14 amino acids long. Just CDR3 DNA is preserved here, 42 bases in frame from base 1. This clone was counted a single time. Its antigen specificity is not known. Per-base qualities were not stored, and no clone one base away is much larger. The CDR3 regions of human TCRbeta chains were analyzed by immunosequencing. The study's processing was this. TCRs in the repertoires were matched against a reference library of SARS-CoV-2-specific TCRs that had been generated with the MIRA antigen-specificity platform. Breadth was defined as the fraction of unique TCRs that were SARS-CoV-2-associated, and depth was defined as the fraction of total T cells that were SARS-CoV-2-associated. Using the MIRA data, each spike-specific TCR was mapped to the spike region that the TCR reacts to and placed in a CD4 or CD8 class. Log10-transformed breadth and depth values were compared by one-way ANOVA with Sidak's multiple comparisons tests. TCRdb obtained this table from immuneACCESS and retained in-frame rearrangements with V and J assigned. These tables miss some clones; where compared with another copy, unresolved V genes account for less than half of the shortfall, and the remainder is unexplained. V, J and clone size were drawn from that table, and D and trimming were deduced from the DNA. This sample is represented by around 150,000 clones; 94% of them were singletons. Of the sample, approximately 0.6% is held by the ten largest clones.

The time point label on this specimen signifies: baseline before first vaccination. Vaccinee samples came from UK trials COV001 and COV002, including a single-blind randomized controlled phase 2/3 trial of AZD1222 (ChAdOx1 nCoV-19) in healthy adults. Trial participant PBMC samples were collected at day 0 and day 28 after the second dose for TCRbeta chain sequencing. This clonotype was obtained from an adult in good health. The source material was peripheral blood, sampled on day 0 of AZD1222 vaccination. The chain is encoded by TRBV2 joined to TRBJ1-3, with TRBD1 perhaps the D gene, on 6 matching bases. The CDR3 reads CASRMDSSGNTIYF. The DNA sequence is given as TGTGCCAGCAGGATGGACAGCTCAGGAAACACCATATATTTT.